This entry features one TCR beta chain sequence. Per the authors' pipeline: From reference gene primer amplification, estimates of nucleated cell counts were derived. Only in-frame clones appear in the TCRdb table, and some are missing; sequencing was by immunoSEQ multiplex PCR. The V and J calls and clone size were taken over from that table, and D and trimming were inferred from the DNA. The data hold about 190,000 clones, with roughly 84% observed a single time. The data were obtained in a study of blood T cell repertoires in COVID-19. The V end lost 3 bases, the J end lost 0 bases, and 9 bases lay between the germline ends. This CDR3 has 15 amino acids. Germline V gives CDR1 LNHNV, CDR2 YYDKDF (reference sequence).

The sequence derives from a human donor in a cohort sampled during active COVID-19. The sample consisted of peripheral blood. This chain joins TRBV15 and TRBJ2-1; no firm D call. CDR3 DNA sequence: TGTGCCACCAGCAGGTCCGCGAGCTCCTACAATGAGCAGTTCTTC. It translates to CATSRSASSYNEQFF.